This T cell receptor beta chain derives from a study of post-analysis software for immune sequencing data. Overall study: Multiple sclerosis in the patients followed relapsing-remitting, secondary progressive and progressive-relapsing courses.

TCR beta cDNA libraries had unique molecular identifiers. T cells, roughly 0.9 to 11 million of them, yielded around 460,000 cDNA molecules. TCRdb called the PCR reads again in MiXCR, with one record for every CDR3 protein. The table lists about 820,000 distinct CDR3 sequences, approximately 53% of them singletons, with under 6% in the top ten. CDR1 is SGHAT, CDR2 FQNNGV, per germline. The CDR3 is made up of 17 amino acids. General study points: Roughly 5 TRBV segments (TRBV5-6, TRBV5-1 and TRBV20-1 among them) occurred more frequently in patients than in controls. For normalized Chao1 diversity, multiple sclerosis patients scored significantly lower than controls did.

This clonotype was detected once. Its matching antigen is unknown. At one boundary the junction diverges from the germline segment, which might be a read error. Sequences were obtained from blood. The sequence came from a girl aged 5 to 17 with multiple sclerosis. V and J are TRBV11-2 and TRBJ2-3, with TRBD2 matching over 8 bases. In nucleotides, the CDR3 is TGTACCAGCAGCTTAGGGACGCGCGGGGGGCGTAGAGATACGCAGTATTTT. Translated: CTSSLGTRGGRRDTQYF. Using reference TRBV11-2 and TRBJ2-3 for the parts outside the CDR3, the full variable domain is EAGVAQSPRYKIIEKRQSVAFWCNPISGHATLYWYQQILGQGPKLLIQFQNNGVVDDSQLPKDRFSAERLKGVDSTLKIQPAKLEDSAVYLCTSSLGTRGGRRDTQYFGPGTRLTVL.